This TCR beta chain stems from a study of PD-1 blockade in classical Hodgkin lymphoma. Study observations and caveats: Baseline TCR diversity was reportedly lower in newly diagnosed patients than healthy donors. Repertoire differences have undefined causes, possibly disease activity or prior therapy.

Clones were sequenced by immunoSEQ multiplex PCR, and TCRdb holds only the in-frame ones, with some missing. The sample lists about 2,900 clones, approximately 70% occurring once. In regard to this clone: The antigen is undetermined.

The time point was: newly diagnosed, previously untreated cHL patient sample. The authors enriched CD8+ T cells from thawed PBMCs via magnetic negative selection. Untreated, newly diagnosed classical Hodgkin lymphoma PBMCs were comparators. The V gene's germline CDR1 is SGHRS and CDR2 YFSETQ. The CDR3 spans 15 residues. V gave up 0 bases and J gave up 2 bases, with 11 bases separating them. The sample consisted of CD8+ T cells from blood. The origin of this receptor is a human donor with classical Hodgkin lymphoma. The chain is built from TRBV5-1 and TRBJ2-5; the D gene is possibly TRBD1 (5 bases). CDR3 nucleotides: TGCGCCAGCAGCTTGGCCCAGGGTACTCAAGAGACCCAGTACTTC. Residues: CASSLAQGTQETQYF.